These T cell receptor beta chains were read from a single sample in a study of shared clonotypes between healthy human individuals. Sequencing was performed with immunoSEQ multiplex PCR; in TCRdb, only in-frame clones are kept and a portion is missing. The sample carries millions of clones, approximately 95% recorded once. Input material: naive CD8+ T cells sorted from blood. Source of these receptors: a man aged 18 to 35 in good health. Each CDR3 is given with its conserved first and last residue. A D gene is named only where the DNA matches it firmly. Some rows mark clone size as missing; the rest say once, few, many or name a class of expanded clone.

TRBD2,-,TRBV13,TRBJ2-5,TGTGCCAGCAGCCTCCGACTAGCGGGGATGCAAGAGACCCAGTACTTC,CASSLRLAGMQETQYF
TRBD1,-,TRBV10-3,TRBJ2-5,TGTGCCATGGACAGGATACCCCCAAACAGGGCCCAAGAGACCCAGTACTTC,CAMDRIPPNRAQETQYF
-,-,TRBV10-2,TRBJ2-2,TGCGCCAGCAGTGAAGTAAACACCGGGGAGCTGTTTTTT,CASSEVNTGELFF
-,-,TRBV4-1,TRBJ2-7,TGCGCCAGCAGCCAAGTAGCCTCCTACGAGCAGTACTTC,CASSQVASYEQYF
-,-,TRBV6-1,TRBJ2-1,TGTGCCAGCAGTAGTTTAACCTCGTCCTACAATGAGCAGTTCTTC,CASSSLTSSYNEQFF
-,-,TRBV11-2,TRBJ2-7,TGTGCCAGCAGCCGCGGGCGGAGCACCTACGAGCAGTACTTC,CASSRGRSTYEQYF
TRBD1,-,TRBV29-1,TRBJ1-2,TGCAGCGTTGAGGCAGGGGGTGACTATGGCTACACCTTC,CSVEAGGDYGYTF
-,-,TRBV7-3,TRBJ2-7,TGTGCCAGCGGCCCTCACGAGCAGTACTTC,CASGPHEQYF
TRBD1,-,TRBV15,TRBJ1-2,TGTGCCACCAGCAGTGACAGGGGGCGGTTCTATGGCTACACCTTC,CATSSDRGRFYGYTF
-,-,TRBV6-1,TRBJ1-6,TGTGCCAGCAGTGAAGCGGGGAAAGGCACCACCTGGGATTCACCCCTCCACTTT,CASSEAGKGTTWDSPLHF
-,-,TRBV10-3,TRBJ1-6,TGTGCCATCAGTGAGTCTGGTGGCAGGGAGACCAATTCACCCCTCCACTTT,CAISESGGRETNSPLHF
TRBD1,-,TRBV5-4,TRBJ2-7,TGTGCCAGCAGTGATACAGGGGGCAACACCTACGAGCAGTACTTC,CASSDTGGNTYEQYF
TRBD1,-,TRBV13,TRBJ2-5,TGTGCCAGCAGCCCCCAGGGGGCAGGTGAGACCCAGTACTTC,CASSPQGAGETQYF
-,-,TRBV2,TRBJ1-1,TGTGCCAGCAGTGAAGACCCCCACGGCACTGAAGCTTTCTTT,CASSEDPHGTEAFF
TRBD2,-,TRBV4-1,TRBJ2-7,TGCGCCAGCAGCCTCACTAGCGGGAGCTCCTACGAGCAGTACTTC,CASSLTSGSSYEQYF
-,-,TRBV19,TRBJ2-7,TGTGCCAGTAGTATAGATCGGGGCAGCTATTACTACGAGCAGTACTTC,CASSIDRGSYYYEQYF
TRBD2,-,TRBV2,TRBJ2-3,TGTGCCAGCAGTGATACACTAGCGGGAGTTTCAGATACGCAGTATTTT,CASSDTLAGVSDTQYF
TRBD2,-,TRBV7-8,TRBJ2-1,TGTGCCAGCAGCTTAGTTGGCGGGGGAAGCTCCTACAATGAGCAGTTCTTC,CASSLVGGGSSYNEQFF
-,-,TRBV15,TRBJ2-1,TGTGCCACCAGCAGAGATTTAACCACCTCCTACAATGAGCAGTTCTTC,CATSRDLTTSYNEQFF
TRBD2,once,TRBV7-9,TRBJ2-1,TGTGCCAGCAGCTCCCCTTGGACTAGCTCGATCAGTGAGCAGTTCTTC,CASSSPWTSSISEQFF
-,-,TRBV7-8,TRBJ2-7,TGTGCCAGCAGCTTAGATCCATGGGCGCCAGCTAGGGAGCAGTACTTC,CASSLDPWAPAREQYF
-,-,TRBV18,TRBJ2-7,TGTGCCAGCTCACCGACGGGCCCCTACGAGCAGTACTTC,CASSPTGPYEQYF
-,few,TRBV10-3,TRBJ2-5,TGTGCCATCAGTGAGCCAGGACTAGAGACCCAGTACTTC,CAISEPGLETQYF
-,-,TRBV19,TRBJ1-2,TGTGCCAGTAGTCCCGATGGACACGCGCCTTTGCCTGGCTACACCTTC,CASSPDGHAPLPGYTF
-,-,TRBV2,TRBJ1-1,TGTGCCAGCAGGGATACGACAGCGAACACTGAAGCTTTCTTT,CASRDTTANTEAFF
TRBD2,-,TRBV9,TRBJ2-1,TGTGCCAGCAGCGTAGGCCCCGGGACTACTTACAATGAGCAGTTCTTC,CASSVGPGTTYNEQFF
-,-,TRBV10-2,TRBJ1-2,TGCGCCAGCAACGGACAGCCAAATCACTATGGCTACACCTTC,CASNGQPNHYGYTF
TRBD1,-,TRBV6-1,TRBJ2-7,TGTGCCACCGTGGGACAGCCCCTGTACGAGCAGTACTTC,CATVGQPLYEQYF
TRBD2,-,TRBV30,TRBJ2-7,TGTGCCTGGAGTTCTAGCGGGGCCTACGAGCAGTACTTC,CAWSSSGAYEQYF
TRBD1,-,TRBV6-5,TRBJ2-5,TGTGCCAGCAGTTACTCGACTCAGGGGGCTGGGGAGACCCAGTACTTC,CASSYSTQGAGETQYF
-,-,TRBV19,TRBJ2-3,TGTGCCAGTAGGAGGCGAAGCACAGATACGCAGTATTTT,CASRRRSTDTQYF
TRBD1,-,TRBV2,TRBJ1-6,TGTGCCAGCAGTGGAGACAGGGGGGAGAATTCACCCCTCCACTTT,CASSGDRGENSPLHF
TRBD1,-,TRBV6-5,TRBJ1-4,TGTGCCAGCGGTATGACAGGGGGAGATCTTGAAAAACTGTTTTTT,CASGMTGGDLEKLFF
TRBD1,-,TRBV28,TRBJ2-7,TGTGCCAGCAGTTTAACACAGGGGTTACACGAGCAGTACTTC,CASSLTQGLHEQYF
TRBD2,-,TRBV19,TRBJ2-7,TGTGCCAGTAGTCCGGGACTAGGAGCCGAGCAGTACTTC,CASSPGLGAEQYF
-,-,TRBV9,TRBJ1-2,TGTGCCAGCAGCAGTAACAGTGCTGGCTACACCTTC,CASSSNSAGYTF
-,-,TRBV6-5,TRBJ1-1,TGTGCCAGCAGTTACTCCGGAATCGGCCGGACTGAAGCTTTCTTT,CASSYSGIGRTEAFF
-,-,TRBV19,TRBJ1-6,TGTGCCAGTAGCACAGGGCTTAATTCACCCCTCCACTTT,CASSTGLNSPLHF
-,-,TRBV10-3,TRBJ2-7,TGTGCCGCTGGGGGTTCCGAGCAGTACTTC,CAAGGSEQYF
-,-,TRBV27,TRBJ2-1,TGTGCCAGCAGTTTGGGGGAGCGGGCCGCACAATGGGAGCAGTTCTTC,CASSLGERAAQWEQFF
TRBD2,-,TRBV5-6,TRBJ2-1,TGTGCCAGCAGCTTGGGGGACCCGCGGGAGGGCCGAGGAAATGAGCAGTTCTTC,CASSLGDPREGRGNEQFF
-,once,TRBV5-6,TRBJ1-1,TGTGCCAGCAGCCCGCTCGGGGAAGCCGCTTTCTTT,CASSPLGEAAFF